This T cell receptor (beta chain) emerged from a study of cytomegalovirus exposure and HLA in healthy donors. Overall study context: Out of 398 genotyped donors, around 80% belonged to the Caucasian-associated ancestry cluster. Whole-study findings and limits: A later examination showed that TCR association rates differed by HLA locus, with DRB1 most and HLA-C fewest. When a later analysis was performed, an Asian-associated ancestry cluster reportedly had fewer N-insertions than the approximately 600-donor mean. In a later analysis, HLA-associated beta chains showed higher expansion and lower generation probabilities than comparable chains.

The germline gives CDR1 SNHLY, CDR2 FYNNEI. The CDR3 runs to 16 residues. V dropped 9 bases and J dropped 6 bases, with 24 bases sitting between them. A remark on this clone: Its cognate antigen is unknown.

A multiplex PCR was run with 60 Vbeta primers and 13 Jbeta primers. The data were produced by immunoSEQ multiplex PCR, yet TCRdb's version contains in-frame clones alone and is incomplete. This sample has about 140,000 clones, with approximately 83% found just once. This clonotype was obtained from a male donor in good health and CMV-seronegative. V is TRBV2 and J is TRBJ1-5; no definite D call. Sequenced sample: PBMCs. The CDR3 sequence is CARSYADREGCQPQHF. DNA for the CDR3: TGTGCCAGATCTTACGCCGACCGGGAGGGTTGTCAGCCCCAGCATTTT. Based on the CDR3 plus reference TRBV2 and TRBJ1-5, the full variable domain is EPEVTQTPSHQVTQMGQEVILRCVPISNHLYFYWYRQILGQKVEFLVSFYNNEISEKSEIFDDQFSVERPDGSNFTLKIRSTKLEDSAMYFCARSYADREGCQPQHFGDGTRLSIL.